This entry features one T cell receptor beta chain sequence. What it binds is unknown. The sample belongs to a study of T cells in localized non-small cell lung cancer. Whole-study findings and limits: Of the tissues analyzed, uninvolved adjacent lung showed maximal T cell clonality, greater than tumor. Higher T cell density in the blood was associated with longer overall survival, whereas higher adjacent-lung clonality associated with shorter survival. The appearance of a median approximately 60 of the top 100 tumor clones was seen in adjacent lung.

Profiling relied on immunoSEQ multiplex PCR, and the TCRdb table lists in-frame clones only, not all of them. This sample yields about 21,000 clones, of which over 65% are seen a single time; around 15% belongs to the top ten. The length of the CDR3 is 16 residues. Germline assignment: CDR1 LGHNA and CDR2 YNFKEQ. V was pared by 0 bases and J by 3 bases, with 4 bases of the junction left unmatched. This chain links TRBV4-2 with TRBJ2-7; the match to TRBD2 covers 11 bases. Sequenced material: PBMCs, taken before any cancer treatment. The TCR sequence derives from a woman aged 35 to 75 with stage II squamous cell lung carcinoma. CDR3 sequence (DNA): TGTGCCAGCAGCCAAGACCTTACTAGCGGGAGCTACGAGCAGTACTTC. Translated: CASSQDLTSGSYEQYF.